The sequence of this TCR beta chain was determined in a study of identical twins. Germline V lookup: CDR1 MNHNS, CDR2 SASEGT. This CDR3 comprises 16 residues. Trimming removed 7 bases from V and 0 bases from J, with 15 bases in between. TCRdb redid the calling of the 5' RACE reads with MiXCR, one entry per CDR3 protein. Among about 700,000 distinct CDR3 sequences listed, 6% to 6.5% were seen once. Sequenced: naive T cells sorted from blood. This clonotype was obtained from a man between 18 and 29 years old in good health. This chain connects TRBV6-1 to TRBJ2-2; D is unresolved. The DNA of the CDR3 is TGTGCCAGCAAATCCCCAAAGTTCGCGAACACCGGGGAGCTGTTTTTT. This gives the protein CASKSPKFANTGELFF.